This paragraph covers one T cell receptor (beta chain) sequence. This sample is drawn from a study of cytomegalovirus exposure and HLA in healthy donors. Germline values: CDR1 MDHEN, CDR2 SYDVKM. The CDR3 spans 15 residues. The J segment lost 5 bases and the V segment lost 4 bases, leaving 5 bases of the junction unmatched. These donors counted as nominally healthy when sampled, but unrecorded immune exposures were likely. This PCR relied on a set of 60 Vbeta primers and 13 Jbeta primers. Produced via immunoSEQ multiplex PCR; TCRdb's table is partial and in-frame only. The table has some 160,000 clones, roughly two thirds seen once; the top ten hold under 5.5%.

The sequence derives from a woman aged 18-29 years in good health and CMV-seropositive. What was sequenced was PBMCs. The rearrangement uses TRBV28 and TRBJ2-5, with TRBD1 matching over 12 bases. This CDR3 is CASSSPGQGAETQYF. The CDR3 nucleotides read TGTGCCAGCAGTTCTCCGGGACAGGGGGCCGAGACCCAGTACTTC.